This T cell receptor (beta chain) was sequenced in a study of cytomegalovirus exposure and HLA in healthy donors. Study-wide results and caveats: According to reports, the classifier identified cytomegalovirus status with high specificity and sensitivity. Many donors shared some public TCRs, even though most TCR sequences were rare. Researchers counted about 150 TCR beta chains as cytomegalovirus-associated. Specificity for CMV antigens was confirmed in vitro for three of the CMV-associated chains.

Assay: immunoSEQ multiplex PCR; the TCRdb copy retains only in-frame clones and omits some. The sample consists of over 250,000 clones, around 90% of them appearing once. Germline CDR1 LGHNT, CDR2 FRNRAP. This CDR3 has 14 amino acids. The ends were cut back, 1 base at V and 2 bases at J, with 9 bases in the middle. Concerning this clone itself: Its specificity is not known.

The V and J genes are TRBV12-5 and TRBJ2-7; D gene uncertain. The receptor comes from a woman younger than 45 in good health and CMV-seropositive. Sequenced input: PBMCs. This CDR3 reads CASGLEGQPYEQYF. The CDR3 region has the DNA TGTGCTAGTGGTTTGGAAGGGCAGCCCTACGAGCAGTACTTC.